This T cell receptor (beta chain) was recovered during a study of T-cell reconstitution after alpha-beta-depleted transplantation in children. Remarks on this clonotype: Its antigen is as yet unknown.

The ends were cut back, 6 bases at V and 5 bases at J, with 19 bases in the middle. The germline V gene has CDR1 DFQATT and CDR2 SNEGSKA (reference sequence). The CDR3 covers 14 residues. Researchers prepared the TCRbeta library using unique molecular identifiers, the study reports. TCRdb processed the PCR reads anew with MiXCR; each CDR3 protein has one entry. The table has roughly 790,000 distinct CDR3 sequences, roughly 15% seen once; the top ten hold 5%. The study's findings and limits: The main origin of T-cell counts and diversity one year after transplant was newly produced T cells. For some patients, TCRbeta diversity was high at day 60 because of recipient T cells and thymic progenitors that survived. Reported findings indicate that, about two months after transplant, alpha-beta T cells came from several hundred expanded clones, which were derived from non-depleted graft cells.

The receptor comes from a male patient between 10 and 17 years old who had a stem cell transplant for acute lymphoblastic leukemia, so the T cells may come from the graft donor. This chain connects TRBV20-1 to TRBJ2-5; D may correspond to TRBD1 or TRBD2 (5 bases each). The source was PBMCs, mostly from graft donor cells, collected 360 days after TCRalphabeta/CD19-depleted stem cell transplant. CDR3 DNA: TGCAGTGCACTAGGGGCCACTAGTATCGAGACCCAGTACTTC. This encodes CSALGATSIETQYF.